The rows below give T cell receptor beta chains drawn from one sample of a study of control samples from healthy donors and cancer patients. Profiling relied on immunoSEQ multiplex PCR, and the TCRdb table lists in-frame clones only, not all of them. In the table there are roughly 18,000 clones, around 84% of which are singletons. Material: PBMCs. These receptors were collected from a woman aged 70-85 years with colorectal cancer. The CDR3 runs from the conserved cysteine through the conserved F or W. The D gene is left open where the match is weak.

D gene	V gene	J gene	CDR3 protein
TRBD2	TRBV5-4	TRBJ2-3	CASSPWTSGSLDTQYF
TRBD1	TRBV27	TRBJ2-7	CASSWDRVHEQYF
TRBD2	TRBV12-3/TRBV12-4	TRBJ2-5	CASALAGQETQYF
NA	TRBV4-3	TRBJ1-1	CASSGRDDTEAFF
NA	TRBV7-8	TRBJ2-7	CASSPWGTDISSYEQYF
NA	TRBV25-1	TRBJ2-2	CAIQGGNTGELFF
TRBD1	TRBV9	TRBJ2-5	CASSLGQKETQYF
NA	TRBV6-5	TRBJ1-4	CASRGALNEKLFF
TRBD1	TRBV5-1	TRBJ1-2	CATWDRSYGYTF
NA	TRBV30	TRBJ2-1	CARTGGGNEQFF
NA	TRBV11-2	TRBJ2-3	CASSLDPTDTQYF
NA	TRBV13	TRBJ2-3	CASSPAFGVRGTDTQYF
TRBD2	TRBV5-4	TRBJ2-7	CASSWDSGGTYEQYF
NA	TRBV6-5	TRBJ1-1	CASSSQGGMNTEAFF
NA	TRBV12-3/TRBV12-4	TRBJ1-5	CASSFGVNQPQHF
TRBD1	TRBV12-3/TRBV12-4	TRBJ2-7	CASRQGLNEQYF
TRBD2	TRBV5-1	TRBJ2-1	CASKLTSTSASEQFF
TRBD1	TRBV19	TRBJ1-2	CASSPQGVGYGYTF
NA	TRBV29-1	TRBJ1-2	CSVEVVQSNYGYTF
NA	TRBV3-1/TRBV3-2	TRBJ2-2	CASSQLALDAGELFF
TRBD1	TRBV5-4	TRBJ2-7	CASSLEGTASAYEQYF
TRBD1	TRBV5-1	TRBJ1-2	CASSSGGALNYGYTF
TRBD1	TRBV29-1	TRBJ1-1	CSVRTGLTEAFF
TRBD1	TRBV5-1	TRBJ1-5	CASSLPRGLFSAGSSNQPQHF
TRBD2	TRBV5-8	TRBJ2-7	CASSLTGRASSYEQYF
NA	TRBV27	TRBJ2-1	CASSLRSSRSNEQFF
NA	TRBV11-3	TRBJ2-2	CASSLWDIANTGELFF
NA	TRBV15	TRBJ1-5	CATSREIRGLSNQPQHF
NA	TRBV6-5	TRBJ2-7	CTSTSLGSYEQYF
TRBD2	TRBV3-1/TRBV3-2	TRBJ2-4	CASSRIGLAGFQYF
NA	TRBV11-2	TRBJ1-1	CASTTKGRDTEAFF
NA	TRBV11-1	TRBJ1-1	CASSLVLNVNTEAFF
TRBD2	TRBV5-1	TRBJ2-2	CASSSVTSGRRINNTGELFF
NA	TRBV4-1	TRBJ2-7	CASSQGRGLTYEQYF
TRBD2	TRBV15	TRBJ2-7	CATRPSGSSYEQYF
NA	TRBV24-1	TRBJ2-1	CATSDSGLGGNEQFF
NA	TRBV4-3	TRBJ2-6	CASSQEVYYSGANVLTF
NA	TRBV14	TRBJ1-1	CASSQSGPEAFF
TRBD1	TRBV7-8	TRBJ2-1	CASSLTGGRYNEQFF
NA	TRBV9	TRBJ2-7	CASSVESGYSYEQYF
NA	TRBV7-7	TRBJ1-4	CASSLGQQPNEKLFF
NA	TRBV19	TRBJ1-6	CASSIGSPWDNSPLHF
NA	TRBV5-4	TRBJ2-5	CASSLQMHPTQETQYF
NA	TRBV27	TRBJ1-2	CASSLSPNRYAQTTYGYTF
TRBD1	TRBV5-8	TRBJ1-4	CASSKVGTAATNEKLFF
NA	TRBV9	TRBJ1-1	CASSVDGRHGSEAFF
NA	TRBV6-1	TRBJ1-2	CASSEAQMYYGYTF
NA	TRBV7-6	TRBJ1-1	CASSQGNTEAFF
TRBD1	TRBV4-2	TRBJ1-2	CASSQEDRSNYGYTF
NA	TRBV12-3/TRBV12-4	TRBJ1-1	CASSFGEGTEAFF
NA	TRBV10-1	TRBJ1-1	CASSEHSFSCTEAFF
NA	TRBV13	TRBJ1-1	CASSSSLTAPSRTEAFF
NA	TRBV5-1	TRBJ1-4	CASSLVGLNEKLFF
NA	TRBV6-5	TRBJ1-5	CASSLTEYSNQPQHF
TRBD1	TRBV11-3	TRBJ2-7	CASSLRQGGEQYF